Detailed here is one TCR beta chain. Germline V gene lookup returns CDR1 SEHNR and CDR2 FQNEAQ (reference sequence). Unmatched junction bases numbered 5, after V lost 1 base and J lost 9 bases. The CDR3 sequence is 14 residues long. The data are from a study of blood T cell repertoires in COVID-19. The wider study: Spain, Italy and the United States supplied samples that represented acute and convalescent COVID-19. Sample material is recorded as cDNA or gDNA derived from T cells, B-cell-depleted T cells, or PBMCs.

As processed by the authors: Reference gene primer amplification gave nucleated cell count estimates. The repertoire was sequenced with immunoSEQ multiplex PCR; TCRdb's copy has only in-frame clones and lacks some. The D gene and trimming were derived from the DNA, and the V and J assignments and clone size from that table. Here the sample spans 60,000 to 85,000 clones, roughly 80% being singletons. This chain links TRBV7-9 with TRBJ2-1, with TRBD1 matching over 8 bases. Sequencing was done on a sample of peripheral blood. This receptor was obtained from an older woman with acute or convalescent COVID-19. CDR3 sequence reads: CASSLGPGGGEQFF. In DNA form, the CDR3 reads TGTGCCAGCAGCTTAGGCCCAGGGGGCGGTGAGCAGTTCTTC.